The clone carrying this T cell receptor (beta chain) was observed once. This sample is drawn from a study of blood T cell repertoires in COVID-19. Methods used by the authors: Amplification from reference gene primers served as the basis for estimated nucleated cell counts. Profiling relied on immunoSEQ multiplex PCR, and the TCRdb table lists in-frame clones only, not all of them. The D gene and trimming were derived from the DNA, and the V and J assignments and clone size from that table. The sample includes about 270,000 clones, around nine tenths seen only once; the top ten take roughly 8.5%. CDR3 size: 14 residues. V lost 3 bases, J lost 10 bases, and 3 bases stayed unmatched. In germline, CDR1 is SGHAT, CDR2 FQNNGV.

The chain links TRBV11-2 to TRBJ2-1, with 13 bases identical to TRBD2. This receptor was taken from a man aged 35-49 years with active or convalescent COVID-19. The source material was peripheral blood. The CDR3 DNA follows: TGTGCCAGCAGCTTGACTAGCGGGGGGAAAGAGCAGTTCTTC. Translating it yields CASSLTSGGKEQFF. Supplemented by reference TRBV11-2 and TRBJ2-1, the full variable domain reads EAGVAQSPRYKIIEKRQSVAFWCNPISGHATLYWYQQILGQGPKLLIQFQNNGVVDDSQLPKDRFSAERLKGVDSTLKIQPAKLEDSAVYLCASSLTSGGKEQFFGPGTRLTVL.